This passage covers 5 T cell receptor beta chains from one sample sequenced in a study of blood T cell repertoires in COVID-19. Sequencing was performed with immunoSEQ multiplex PCR; in TCRdb, only in-frame clones are kept and a portion is missing. The sample records 230,000 or so clones, around 83% being singletons. Sample: peripheral blood. Source of these receptors: a middle-aged man with active or convalescent COVID-19.

The chain joins TRBV6-1 to TRBJ1-5; TRBD1 might be the D (5 bases). This CDR3 comprises 15 residues. V was trimmed by 2 bases and J by 7 bases, leaving 15 bases between them. The germline V gene encodes CDR1 MNHNS and CDR2 SASEGT. For the CDR3, the DNA is TGTGCCAGCAGTGAACTTTGGGGGGGAGGCCAGCCCCAGCATTTT. Translating gives CASSELWGGGQPQHF.

CDR3 region: CASSQDRWGQGPLHF. In nucleotides, the CDR3 is TGTGCCAGCAGCCAAGATAGATGGGGGCAGGGACCCCTCCACTTT. This chain uses TRBV4-2 with TRBJ1-6; perhaps TRBD1 as D (6 bases). Trimming cost V 0 bases and J 12 bases, with 15 bases left between them. In germline, CDR1 is LGHNA, CDR2 YNFKEQ. CDR3 size: 15 residues.

The chain carries TRBV6-5 and TRBJ2-7, with 8 bases lining up with TRBD2. V shed 5 bases and J 0 bases; nucleotides not matched to a gene: 6. The CDR3 spans 15 residues. The V gene's germline CDR1 is MNHEY and CDR2 SVGAGI. The CDR3, as DNA: TGTGCCAGCAGTATTAGCGGGGTTAGCTCCTACGAGCAGTACTTC. It translates to CASSISGVSSYEQYF.

The chain joins TRBV7-9 to TRBJ1-1, with 7 bases fitting TRBD1. The CDR3 contains 16 residues. J was trimmed by 5 bases and V by 6 bases; bases with no gene match: 15. Germline-derived CDR1 and CDR2 are SEHNR and FQNEAQ (reference sequence). CDR3 loop: CASRRAQGGTGTEAFF. In nucleotides, the CDR3 is TGTGCCAGCAGACGTGCCCAGGGGGGTACAGGGACTGAAGCTTTCTTT.

The chain joins TRBV11-2 to TRBJ1-1, with 9 bases lining up with TRBD1. CDR3 length: 19 amino acids. V lost 3 bases to trimming and J lost 2 bases; unmatched junction nucleotides: 16. CDR1 and CDR2 from the germline V gene are SGHAT and FQNNGV. The CDR3 region is CASSFHTGGTTLGNTEAFF. The CDR3 DNA reads TGTGCCAGCAGCTTTCATACAGGGGGCACTACACTAGGAAACACTGAAGCTTTCTTT.